These 12 T cell receptor beta chains came from one sample sequenced in a study of CD8 T cells in ankylosing spondylitis. TCRdb redid the calling of the 5' RACE reads with MiXCR, one entry per CDR3 protein. The sample lists about 130,000 distinct CDR3 sequences, roughly 8.8% occurring once. The specimen was blood, either unsorted or a sorted T cell fraction (not recorded which). Source of these receptors: a male donor with ankylosing spondylitis or in good health (not recorded which).

In this sample, this clonotype turned up many times. The CDR3 sequence is CASRDTSGSIDGELFF. The CDR3 coding sequence is TGTGCCAGCAGGGATACTAGCGGGAGTATCGACGGGGAGCTGTTTTTT. The J gene is TRBJ2-2, the V gene TRBV2; 11 bases fit TRBD2. V lost 6 bases to trimming and J lost 7 bases; unmatched junction nucleotides: 10. This CDR3 contains 16 residues. Germline CDR1 SNHLY, CDR2 FYNNEI.

V and J are TRBV19 and TRBJ2-1; perhaps TRBD2 as D (6 bases). In germline, CDR1 is LNHDA, CDR2 SQIVND (reference sequence). Deletions cut 0 bases from V and 10 bases from J, with 16 bases between. The CDR3 consists of 15 residues. The CDR3 here is CASSIEWDFGTEQFF. CDR3 coding DNA: TGTGCCAGTAGTATAGAGTGGGACTTCGGCACCGAGCAGTTCTTC.

This clonotype has a count of ten or more. The chain couples TRBV29-1 to TRBJ2-6; the D is unclear. Germline V gives CDR1 SQVTM, CDR2 ANQGSEA. Trimming cost V 1 base and J 4 bases, with 5 bases left between them. The CDR3 totals 13 residues. In DNA form, the CDR3 reads TGCAGCGTTGAAGCCGGGGGGGCCAACGTCCTGACTTTC. It is translated as CSVEAGGANVLTF.

The sample holds many counts of this clonotype. The chain uses TRBV12-3 or TRBV12-4 and TRBJ1-5, with D possibly being TRBD1 (5 bases). This CDR3 contains 13 residues. The germline V and J ends were trimmed by 7 bases and 3 bases, with 10 bases remaining between them. CDR3 sequence reads: CASKQGVNQPQHF. CDR3 coding DNA: TGTGCCAGCAAGCAGGGTGTCAATCAGCCCCAGCATTTT.

This clonotype has just a few counts. The chain links TRBV20-1 to TRBJ2-1; D unclear. The V gene's germline CDR1 is DFQATT and CDR2 SNEGSKA (reference sequence). Between the trimmed V and J ends, which lost 3 bases and 5 bases, there was a span of 8 bases. The CDR3 runs 12 residues. CDR3 loop: CSASERDNEQFF. CDR3 sequence (DNA): TGCAGTGCTAGCGAACGGGACAATGAGCAGTTCTTC.

In its sample, this clonotype was seen many times. V is TRBV4-3 and J is TRBJ2-3; no clear D gene. Germline V gene sequence: CDR1 LGHNA, CDR2 YSLEER. V lost 0 bases and J lost 2, with 18 bases in between. CDR3 size: 18 residues. CDR3 DNA sequence: TGCGCCAGCAGCCAAGAGTCCGTGAGAGGCCTTAACACAGATACGCAGTATTTT. Its protein is CASSQESVRGLNTDTQYF.

This clonotype was recorded many times. V is TRBV18 and J is TRBJ2-7, with 7 bases aligning to TRBD1. CDR1 KGHSH and CDR2 LQKENI come from the germline V gene. The CDR3 is made up of 13 amino acids. Losses at the gene ends were 4 bases for V and 5 bases for J; bases not matched to a gene: 5. The CDR3 spells CASSLGQEDEQYF. CDR3 DNA: TGTGCCAGCTCACTTGGACAGGAGGACGAGCAGTACTTC.

There are many counts of this clonotype. The gene calls are TRBV29-1 and TRBJ2-7; 7 nucleotides agree with TRBD1. V lost 6 bases to trimming and J lost 3 bases; unmatched junction nucleotides: 11. Germline V gene lookup returns CDR1 SQVTM and CDR2 ANQGSEA. The CDR3 is 14 residues long. This CDR3 is CSVQTRDSIYEQYF. The CDR3 DNA sequence: TGCAGCGTGCAAACCCGGGACAGTATCTACGAGCAGTACTTC.

The chain joins TRBV7-2 to TRBJ2-3; 10 bases match TRBD2. This CDR3 spans 17 amino acids. Germline V lookup: CDR1 SGHTA, CDR2 FQGNSA. With V trimmed by 6 bases and J by 0 bases, 9 bases remained unmatched. In DNA form, the CDR3 reads TGTGCCAGCAGTAATAGGGGACTAGCGAGGAGCACAGATACGCAGTATTTT. Translated, it gives CASSNRGLARSTDTQYF. Variable domain in full (rest from reference TRBV7-2 and TRBJ2-3): GAGVSQSPSNKVTEKGKDVELRCDPISGHTALYWYRQSLGQGLEFLIYFQGNSAPDKSGLPSDRFSAERTGGSVSTLTIQRTQQEDSAVYLCASSNRGLARSTDTQYFGPGTRLTVL.

At least ten counts were recorded for this clonotype. This sequence joins TRBV4-2 and TRBJ2-1, with 7 bases aligning to TRBD2. The CDR3 extends over 16 amino acids. The ends lost 0 bases at V and 4 bases at J; junction bases unmatched: 6. In germline, CDR1 is LGHNA, CDR2 YNFKEQ. The CDR3 here is CASSQEPSGQYNEQFF. CDR3 nucleotides: TGTGCCAGCAGCCAAGAGCCTAGCGGACAATACAATGAGCAGTTCTTC.

There are many counts of this clonotype. V is TRBV10-3 and J is TRBJ2-1, with 12 bases fitting TRBD2. Germline CDR1 reads ENHRY; CDR2 reads SYGVKD. V lost 11 bases, J lost 6 bases, and 5 bases stayed unmatched. The CDR3 sequence is 13 residues long. Written as DNA, the CDR3 is TGTGCCCACGGACTAGCGGGGACCAATGAGCAGTTCTTC. Protein sequence: CAHGLAGTNEQFF.

This clonotype was detected a few times. The chain couples TRBV29-1 to TRBJ1-4; a possible D gene is TRBD1 (5 bases). Germline V lookup: CDR1 SQVTM, CDR2 ANQGSEA. The CDR3 runs to 14 residues. Trimming removed 4 bases at V and 8 bases at J, with 17 bases between. In DNA, the CDR3 is TGCAGCGTTGGTTGGGGGTTCTCAGAAGAAAAACTGTTTTTT. Amino acids: CSVGWGFSEEKLFF. The variable domain in full, completed from reference TRBV29-1 and TRBJ1-4, reads SAVISQKPSRDICQRGTSLTIQCQVDSQVTMMFWYRQQPGQSLTLIATANQGSEATYESGFVIDKFPISRPNLTFSTLTVSNMSPEDSSIYLCSVGWGFSEEKLFFGSGTQLSVL.